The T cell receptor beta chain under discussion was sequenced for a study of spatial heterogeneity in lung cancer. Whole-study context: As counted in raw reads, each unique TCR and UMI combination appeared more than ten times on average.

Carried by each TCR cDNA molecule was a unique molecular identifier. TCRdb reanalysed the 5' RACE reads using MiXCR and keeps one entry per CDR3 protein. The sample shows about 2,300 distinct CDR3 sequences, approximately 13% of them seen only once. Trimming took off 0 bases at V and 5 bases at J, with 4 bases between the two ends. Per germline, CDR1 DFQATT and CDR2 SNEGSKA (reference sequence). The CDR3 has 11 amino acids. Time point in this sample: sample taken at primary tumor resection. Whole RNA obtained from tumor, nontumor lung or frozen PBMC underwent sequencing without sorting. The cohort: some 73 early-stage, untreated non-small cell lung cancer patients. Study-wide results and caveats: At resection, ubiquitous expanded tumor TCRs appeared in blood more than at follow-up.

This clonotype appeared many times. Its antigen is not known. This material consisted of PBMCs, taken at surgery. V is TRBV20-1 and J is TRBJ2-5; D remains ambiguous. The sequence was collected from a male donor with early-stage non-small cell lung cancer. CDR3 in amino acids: CSAREGETQYF. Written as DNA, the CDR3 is TGCAGTGCTAGAGAGGGCGAGACCCAGTACTTC.